The T cell receptor beta chain under discussion was sequenced for a study of T cells in tumors after PD-1 blockade. Study observations and caveats: Some novel exhausted tumor clones appeared in pre-treatment blood, suggesting peripheral recruitment. After therapy, most expanded exhausted CD8+ clones were absent pre-treatment, suggesting clonal replacement.

Genomic DNA template from tumor biopsies or peripheral blood, about 600 ng to 6,004 ng input. The V gene's germline CDR1 is MNHNS and CDR2 SASEGT. The CDR3 length is 15 residues. Trimming took off 0 bases at V and 8 bases at J, with 13 bases between the two ends. TCRdb keeps only in-frame clones here, not all; method: immunoSEQ multiplex PCR. The table records a few thousand clones, around 60% of them present only once. For this clone: The antigen is unknown.

This chain links TRBV6-1 with TRBJ1-4; D perhaps matches TRBD1 (5 bases). The TCR comes from a human donor with basal cell carcinoma. This sample comprised tumor tissue, obtained after anti-PD-1 treatment. The CDR3 is CASSEAGPPAEKLFF. The CDR3 DNA is TGTGCCAGCAGTGAAGCGGGACCCCCGGCCGAAAAACTGTTTTTT.